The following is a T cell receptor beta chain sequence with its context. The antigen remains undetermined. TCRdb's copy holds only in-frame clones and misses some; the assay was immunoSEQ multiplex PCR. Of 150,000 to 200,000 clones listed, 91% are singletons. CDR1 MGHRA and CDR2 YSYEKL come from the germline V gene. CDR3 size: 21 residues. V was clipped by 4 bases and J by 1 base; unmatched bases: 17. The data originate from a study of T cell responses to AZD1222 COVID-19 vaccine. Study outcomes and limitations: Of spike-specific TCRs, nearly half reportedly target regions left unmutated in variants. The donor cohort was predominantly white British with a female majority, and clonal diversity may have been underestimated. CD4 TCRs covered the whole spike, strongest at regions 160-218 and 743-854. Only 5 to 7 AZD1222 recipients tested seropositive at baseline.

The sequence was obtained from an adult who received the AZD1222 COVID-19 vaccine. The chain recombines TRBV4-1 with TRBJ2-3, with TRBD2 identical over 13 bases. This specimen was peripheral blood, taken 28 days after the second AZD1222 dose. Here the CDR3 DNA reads TGCGCCAGCAGCCCGGGGGGTCTTGGGACTAGCGGGGTTAGGCGCACAGATACGCAGTATTTT. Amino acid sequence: CASSPGGLGTSGVRRTDTQYF.